This note documents a single TCR beta chain sequence. Germline V gene lookup returns CDR1 SNHLY and CDR2 FYNNEI. Between the trimmed V and J ends, which lost 7 bases and 1 base, there was a span of 16 bases. This CDR3 has 15 amino acids. The data were taken from a study of Graves' ophthalmopathy and Graves' hyperthyroidism. Amplification of TCR beta CDR3 regions used RNA transcripts. RT-PCR was first run with HTBI primers, then multiplex PCR in a second round. A single record per CDR3 protein comes from TCRdb applying MiXCR to the multiplex PCR reads. The table lists over a million distinct CDR3 sequences, less than 45% of them singletons.

The chain links TRBV2 to TRBJ1-1, with D hard to call. The sequenced material came from peripheral blood or thyroid tissue (not recorded which). This receptor was identified in an adult man with Graves' hyperthyroidism. This CDR3 is CASNNAETPNTEAFF. The CDR3 DNA reads as TGTGCCAGCAACAACGCCGAGACACCGAACACTGAAGCTTTCTTT.